One and the same sample provided the 30 T cell receptor beta chains below, sequenced in a study of CDR3 diversity in severe acne. One entry per CDR3 protein results from TCRdb running MiXCR on the PCR reads. The repertoire holds tens of thousands of distinct CDR3 sequences, 51% seen once, with roughly an eighth in the top ten. Sequenced material: blood. The source of these receptors is a male donor in good health, without acne.

This clonotype was detected many times. V usage is TRBV6-5 and J usage is TRBJ2-1; possible D gene TRBD2, 5 bases. V gave up 6 bases and J gave up 1 base, with 19 bases separating them. Germline assignment: CDR1 MNHEY and CDR2 SVGAGI. The CDR3 is 17 residues long. CDR3 loop: CASRSKGLARSYNEQFF. CDR3 nucleotide sequence: TGTGCCAGCAGGTCAAAAGGGCTAGCTCGATCCTACAATGAGCAGTTCTTC.

The J gene is TRBJ2-5, the V gene TRBV11-2, with 11 bases identical to TRBD2. The CDR3 is 13 amino acids. CDR1 is SGHAT, CDR2 FQNNGV, per germline. The V gene end was trimmed by 1 base and the J gene end by 11 bases; junction bases not matched to a gene: 3. The CDR3 loop is CASSLVLAGEQYF. CDR3 DNA sequence: TGTGCCAGCAGCTTAGTACTAGCGGGGGAGCAGTACTTC.

This clonotype occurred a few times. V is TRBV7-6 and J is TRBJ2-6, with D possibly being TRBD1 (6 bases). Trimming removed 10 bases from V and 3 bases from J, with 19 bases in between. Germline values: CDR1 SGHVS, CDR2 FNYEAQ. The CDR3 is 16 amino acids. CDR3 in amino acids: CATWGQDRSGANVLTF. In DNA, the CDR3 is TGTGCCACATGGGGGCAGGATCGCAGTGGGGCCAACGTCCTGACTTTC.

This chain uses TRBV7-9 with TRBJ2-7, with D hard to call. This CDR3 is 12 amino acids long. Germline CDR1 and CDR2: SEHNR and FQNEAQ (reference sequence). Trimming removed 1 base at V and 7 bases at J, with 8 bases between. CDR3 region: CASSLGSNEQYF. The CDR3 region has the DNA TGTGCCAGCAGCTTAGGAAGTAATGAGCAGTACTTC.

The CDR3 region has the DNA TGTGCCAGCAGTTATCTAGCGGTGGGGGAGGCCCAGTACTTC. As protein: CASSYLAVGEAQYF. The chain has TRBV7-3 and TRBJ2-1; 7 bases agree with TRBD2. Near its end, the DNA agrees better with TRBJ2-5, so the J call may be wrong. The CDR3 consists of 14 residues. The germline V gene has CDR1 SGHTA and CDR2 FQGTGA.

V is TRBV20-1 and J is TRBJ1-5, with 8 bases aligning to TRBD1. The germline V gene encodes CDR1 DFQATT and CDR2 SNEGSKA (reference sequence). J was trimmed by 6 bases and V by 6 bases; bases with no gene match: 7. There are 13 residues in the CDR3. The CDR3 DNA reads as TGCAGTGCCACCGACAGGGGCGGTCAGCCCCAGCATTTT. Its protein is CSATDRGGQPQHF.

This clonotype was picked up one time. This rearrangement joins TRBV2 to TRBJ2-3; possibly TRBD2 for D (5 bases). Looked up from germline, CDR1 is SNHLY and CDR2 is FYNNEI. Trimming stripped 7 bases from V and 3 bases from J, with 11 bases between. The CDR3 sequence is 13 residues long. The DNA of the CDR3 is TGTGCCAGCAAGGCGGGCGCGACAGATACGCAGTATTTT. Its translation is CASKAGATDTQYF.

This chain uses TRBV7-9 with TRBJ2-7; TRBD1 matches 12 bases. The CDR3 loop spans 15 amino acids. V shed 4 bases and J 5 bases; nucleotides not matched to a gene: 6. Germline loops: CDR1 SEHNR, CDR2 FQNEAQ (reference sequence). The CDR3 sequence: CASSWDRDRGHEQYF. DNA for the CDR3: TGTGCCAGCAGCTGGGACCGGGACAGGGGGCACGAGCAGTACTTC.

The J gene is TRBJ1-6, the V gene TRBV7-9; D perhaps matches TRBD1 (6 bases). Germline V lookup: CDR1 SEHNR, CDR2 FQNEAQ (reference sequence). CDR3 length: 14 residues. The germline V and J ends were trimmed by 4 bases and 5 bases, with 9 bases remaining between them. In DNA, the CDR3 is TGTGCCAGCAGCTCGGACAGAGATAATTCACCCCTCCACTTT. Translating it yields CASSSDRDNSPLHF.

This chain uses TRBV19 with TRBJ2-1, with 13 bases aligning to TRBD2. The germline V gene has CDR1 LNHDA and CDR2 SQIVND (reference sequence). The CDR3 runs to 14 residues. V was clipped by 9 bases and J by 15 bases; unmatched bases: 14. CDR3 sequence: CASRLTSGRTSPFF. CDR3 DNA sequence: TGTGCCAGCAGACTGACTAGCGGGAGGACCTCCCCGTTCTTC.

Notes on this clonotype: Germline and junction disagree at one end, which may indicate a read error. The rearrangement joins TRBV7-8 to TRBJ2-7; TRBD1 agrees at 7 bases. Germline V gene lookup returns CDR1 SGHVS and CDR2 FQNEAQ. The CDR3 covers 16 residues. The CDR3 coding sequence is TGCGCCAGCAGCTCTACAACCGGACAGGAAACATTTGAGCAGTACTTC. Translation gives CASSSTTGQETFEQYF.

V gene TRBV11-1 combines with J gene TRBJ1-2, with unresolved D. V lost 5 bases and J 5 bases, leaving 15 bases between the germline ends. CDR3 length equals 14 residues. Germline CDR1 reads SGHAT; CDR2 reads FQDESV (reference sequence). CDR3: CASSLGDHPYGYTF. CDR3 coding DNA: TGTGCCAGCAGCCTTGGAGACCATCCATATGGCTACACCTTC.

This chain's CDR3 is CAISGEPRYEQYF. CDR3 DNA sequence: TGTGCCATCAGTGGGGAGCCTCGTTACGAGCAGTACTTC. The chain is built from TRBV10-3 and TRBJ2-7; D is perhaps TRBD2 (5 bases). Germline V gene data show CDR1 as ENHRY and CDR2 as SYGVKD. This CDR3 contains 13 residues. V was clipped by 4 bases and J by 4 bases, with 11 bases between them.

This clonotype was counted ten times or more. CDR3 sequence (DNA): TGTGCCAGTAGACCCGGACAGGGGTACACTGAAGCTTTCTTT. Translating gives CASRPGQGYTEAFF. V usage is TRBV19 and J usage is TRBJ1-1; the match to TRBD1 covers 9 bases. The CDR3 loop spans 14 amino acids. Per the germline V gene, CDR1 is LNHDA and CDR2 is SQIVND (reference sequence). J was trimmed by 3 bases and V by 6 bases; bases with no gene match: 5.

This clonotype was detected once. One end of the junction fails to match germline, which may point to a read error. The CDR3 nucleotides are TGTGCCAGCAGCCAGGTAGGGGACAACGTCCTGACTTTC. Translating gives CASSQVGDNVLTF. The chain uses TRBV7-3 and TRBJ2-6; a possible D gene is TRBD1 (5 bases). The germline V gene encodes CDR1 SGHTA and CDR2 FQGTGA. The CDR3 spans 13 residues.

This clonotype was counted between two and nine times. V is TRBV10-3 and J is TRBJ2-7; TRBD2 matches at 9 bases. The V gene end was trimmed by 6 bases and the J gene end by 3 bases; junction bases not matched to a gene: 3. Germline V gene data show CDR1 as ENHRY and CDR2 as SYGVKD. The CDR3 sequence is 13 residues long. The CDR3 reads CAIRGSGSYEQYF. For the CDR3, the DNA is TGTGCCATCAGAGGTAGCGGGAGCTACGAGCAGTACTTC.

V usage is TRBV5-5 and J usage is TRBJ2-1; a weak D match, TRBD1 (6 bases). CDR1 and CDR2 from the germline V gene are SGHKS and YYEKEE (reference sequence). With 0 bases removed from V and 4 bases from J, the gap between germline ends came to 11 bases. This CDR3 has 15 residues. The CDR3 sequence is CASSLEGGPYNEQFF. The CDR3 DNA follows: TGTGCCAGCAGCTTGGAAGGGGGACCGTACAATGAGCAGTTCTTC.

The rearrangement links TRBV7-9 to TRBJ1-6; D call uncertain. This CDR3 contains 13 residues. Germline V gene sequence: CDR1 SEHNR, CDR2 FQNEAQ (reference sequence). The V end lost 4 bases, the J end lost 7 bases, and 8 bases lay between the germline ends. The CDR3 region is CASSSPRNSPLHF. In nucleotides, the CDR3 is TGTGCCAGCAGCTCACCCCGGAATTCACCCCTCCACTTT.

Notes on this clonotype: A junction end diverges from the germline sequence, so it may reflect a read error. The gene calls are TRBV5-1 and TRBJ2-7; D ambiguous. The length of the CDR3 is 12 residues. Per the germline V gene, CDR1 is SGHRS and CDR2 is YFSETQ. Here the CDR3 DNA reads TGTGCCAGCAGCTTTGGCCCCTCTGAGCAGTACTTC. Amino acids: CASSFGPSEQYF.

The CDR3, as DNA: TGTGCCAGCAGACTAGCGGGAACTAGCACAGATACGCAGTTCTTC. Residues: CASRLAGTSTDTQFF. The gene calls are TRBV6-5 and TRBJ2-1; 10 bases fit TRBD2. In germline, CDR1 is MNHEY, CDR2 SVGAGI. The junction had 14 bases not matched to a gene; V was cut back by 6 bases and J by 12 bases. The CDR3 covers 15 residues.

This clonotype appeared a few times. The V gene is TRBV7-9, the J gene TRBJ1-5, with unresolved D. The CDR3 has 15 residues. The germline gives CDR1 SEHNR, CDR2 FQNEAQ (reference sequence). V gave up 5 bases and J gave up 8 bases, with 19 bases separating them. The CDR3 loop is CASSHRIPQPKPQHF. The DNA for the CDR3 is TGTGCCAGCAGCCACCGTATCCCACAGCCCAAGCCCCAGCATTTT.

This chain links TRBV2 with TRBJ1-1; D not resolved. Deletions cut 6 bases from V and 7 bases from J, with 12 bases between. Germline CDR1 SNHLY, CDR2 FYNNEI. CDR3 length equals 12 residues. CDR3 DNA: TGTGCCAGCAGGGATGGGTACGGTGAAGCTTTCTTT. Translated, it gives CASRDGYGEAFF.

In this sample, this clonotype turned up many times. The chain links TRBV19 to TRBJ2-2, with TRBD2 matching 12 bases. Unmatched junction bases numbered 1, after V lost 2 bases and J lost 0 bases. The CDR3 is made up of 17 amino acids. Germline CDR1 reads LNHDA; CDR2 reads SQIVND (reference sequence). As DNA, the CDR3 is TGTGCCAGTAGTATACTAGCGGGGGGGACGAACACCGGGGAGCTGTTTTTT. Residues: CASSILAGGTNTGELFF.

As to this clonotype: It is likely a read error, because the conserved phenylalanine at the end of the CDR3 is missing. The J gene is TRBJ1-1, the V gene TRBV29-1, with a possible D match to TRBD1 (5 bases). Germline V gives CDR1 SQVTM, CDR2 ANQGSEA. This CDR3 is 13 amino acids long. V lost 6 bases, J lost 0 bases, and 11 bases lay in between. The CDR3 DNA is TGCAGCGTGGGACTGACCATGAACACTGAAGCTTTCATT. Translating gives CSVGLTMNTEAFI.

The genes are TRBV11-1 and TRBJ1-2, with no clear D. The CDR3 is made up of 14 amino acids. Trimming cost V 8 bases and J 1 base, with 14 bases left between them. Germline CDR1 and CDR2: SGHAT and FQDESV (reference sequence). CDR3 region: CASGLDGFNYGYTF. CDR3 DNA sequence: TGTGCCAGCGGATTGGACGGTTTTAACTATGGCTACACCTTC.

The V call is TRBV12-3 or TRBV12-4, the J call TRBJ2-3; 14 nucleotides line up with TRBD2. The ends lost 8 bases at V and 7 bases at J; junction bases unmatched: 2. The length of the CDR3 is 13 residues. The CDR3 protein is CASGLAGGNTQYF. CDR3 nucleotide sequence: TGTGCCAGCGGACTAGCGGGGGGAAATACGCAGTATTTT.

A few counts support this clonotype. The V gene is TRBV20-1, the J gene TRBJ2-7; D uncertain. The CDR3 contains 13 residues. V was clipped by 6 bases and J by 0 bases, with 12 bases between them. CDR1 is DFQATT and CDR2 is SNEGSKA in the germline V gene (reference sequence). CDR3 DNA sequence: TGCAGTGCCCTTATGGTAAGCTCCTACGAGCAGTACTTC. This sequence encodes CSALMVSSYEQYF.

J is TRBJ2-3 and V is TRBV29-1; no definite D call. The germline V gene encodes CDR1 SQVTM and CDR2 ANQGSEA. V gave up 7 bases and J gave up 1 base, with 12 bases separating them. CDR3 length: 13 amino acids. The DNA for the CDR3 is TGCAGCGCCCAAGTGAGCCGCACAGATACGCAGTATTTT. Encoded protein: CSAQVSRTDTQYF.

The chain joins TRBV20-1 to TRBJ2-6; D remains ambiguous. Between the trimmed V and J ends, which lost 0 bases and 4 bases, there was a span of 4 bases. The germline gives CDR1 DFQATT, CDR2 SNEGSKA (reference sequence). The CDR3 runs 13 residues. This chain's CDR3 is CSARDTGANVLTF. For the CDR3, the DNA is TGCAGTGCTAGAGATACAGGGGCCAACGTCCTGACTTTC.

This clonotype was recorded a few times. The genes are TRBV12-3 or TRBV12-4 and TRBJ2-5; unclear D gene. V shed 1 base and J shed 2 bases, with 8 bases lying between them. This CDR3 region has 14 residues. The DNA of the CDR3 is TGTGCCAGCAGTTTAGGGCAGCTACAAGAGACCCAGTACTTC. Amino acids: CASSLGQLQETQYF.